These 3 T cell receptor beta chains share one sample of origin, sequenced in a study of response to subunit inactivated influenza vaccine. A single record per CDR3 protein comes from TCRdb applying MiXCR to the RT-PCR reads. The table records approximately 290,000 distinct CDR3 sequences, 22% of them present only once. The specimen comprised PBMCs from blood, sampled about 20 months after vaccination. The receptor set was obtained from a man between 50 and 75 years old who received an inactivated influenza vaccine.

V gene TRBV11-2 combines with J gene TRBJ2-1, with TRBD1 matching 7 bases. CDR1 and CDR2 from the germline V gene are SGHAT and FQNNGV. This CDR3 is 14 amino acids long. V lost 3 bases and J lost 8; bases outside the gene matches: 7. The CDR3 loop is CASSFRDSVYEQFF. The DNA of the CDR3 is TGTGCCAGCAGCTTCCGGGACAGTGTCTATGAGCAGTTCTTC.

This clonotype was counted a few times. This chain connects TRBV4-3 to TRBJ2-3; 9 nucleotides align to TRBD1. Losses at the gene ends were 1 base for V and 3 bases for J; bases not matched to a gene: 14. CDR1 is LGHNA and CDR2 is YSLEER in the germline V gene. The CDR3 runs 19 residues. The CDR3 DNA is TGCGCCAGCAGCCAAGCCGGGACAGGGCCCATTTTTACAACAGATACGCAGTATTTT. Its protein is CASSQAGTGPIFTTDTQYF.

The chain couples TRBV20-1 to TRBJ2-7, with 7 bases matching TRBD2. CDR1 is DFQATT, CDR2 SNEGSKA, per germline (reference sequence). The length of the CDR3 is 13 residues. The junction had 4 bases not matched to a gene; V was cut back by 5 bases and J by 0 bases. Written as DNA, the CDR3 is TGCAGTGCTTGTACTAGCGACTCCTACGAGCAGTACTTC. Its translation is CSACTSDSYEQYF.